Many counts were recorded for the clone carrying this T cell receptor beta chain. Antigen unknown. The sample belongs to a study of T cell repertoires in cytomegalovirus infection. Overall study context: CMV infection plus the matching HLA type was flagged by public TCR beta signatures.

Study conclusions and caveats: Predominance within the ex vivo response was attributable to HLA-C-restricted CMV-specific TCR beta clonotypes.

TCRdb re-called the reads with MiXCR, one entry per CDR3 protein. The sample lists 200,000 to 250,000 distinct CDR3 sequences; approximately 7% were seen once. The sequence came from a human donor in good health (CMV status not recorded). Some clones in this sample may be carry-over from other donors' samples. Sequencing was carried out using PBMCs.

In nucleotides, the CDR3 is TGTGCCAGCAGCCCGGTCTGGGACAGTGGCTACACCTTC. It codes for CASSPVWDSGYTF. J is TRBJ1-2 and V is TRBV11-2; 7 nucleotides agree with TRBD1. V shed 5 bases and J 7 bases; nucleotides not matched to a gene: 7. The CDR3 consists of 13 residues. CDR1 is SGHAT, CDR2 FQNNGV, per germline.